This T cell receptor beta chain was sequenced during a study of blood T cell repertoires in COVID-19. The length of the CDR3 is 17 residues. Germline trimming cut 4 bases from V and 8 bases from J; bases unmatched to any gene: 17. Germline-derived CDR1 and CDR2 are MNHEY and SMNVEV (reference sequence). The repertoire was sequenced with immunoSEQ multiplex PCR; TCRdb's copy has only in-frame clones and lacks some. Among 10,000 to 15,000 clones listed, around 70% were seen once. The chain links TRBV27 to TRBJ2-1, with 7 bases fitting TRBD1. The clonotype was recovered from a man aged 60-69 years with COVID-19, enrolled during active disease. Material: peripheral blood. The CDR3 DNA sequence: TGTGCCAGCAGTTACGTCCACCTAGGGGGCTGGGGCGATGAGCAGTTCTTC. It translates to CASSYVHLGGWGDEQFF.